This T cell receptor (beta chain) was identified during a study of T-cell memory formation after mild COVID-19. General study points: Some clones that responded were present in memory (sampled pre-infection), which suggests cross-reactive memory joined.

A 5'RACE reaction primed in the constant segment made cDNA libraries of TCR alpha and TCR beta, and these carried sample barcodes and UMIs. TCRdb analysed the 5' RACE reads with MiXCR anew, one entry per CDR3 protein. The sample has hundreds of thousands of distinct CDR3 sequences, 15% seen once. This CDR3 region has 15 residues. Germline CDR1 and CDR2: SGHDT and YYEEEE. Trimming left V 2 bases short and J 4 bases short, with 15 bases between. To note about this clonotype: The antigen is undetermined.

The sequence came from a man between 18 and 35 years old who had mild COVID-19 (a few samples of this study predate the infection). Cell type and time point are not known. The sequenced sample consisted of PBMCs or a T cell subset sorted from them (not recorded which). The chain couples TRBV5-6 to TRBJ2-5; maybe TRBD2 (5 bases). The CDR3: CASSFRSTRGETQYF. CDR3 DNA sequence: TGTGCCAGCAGCTTCCGGAGCACCCGGGGAGAGACCCAGTACTTC. The complete variable domain, with remaining parts taken from reference TRBV5-6 and TRBJ2-5, reads DAGVTQSPTHLIKTRGQQVTLRCSPKSGHDTVSWYQQALGQGPQFIFQYYEEEERQRGNFPDRFSGHQFPNYSSELNVNALLLGDSALYLCASSFRSTRGETQYFGPGTRLLVL.